This is a list of T cell receptor beta chains from one sample in a study of blood T cell repertoires in COVID-19. The repertoire was sequenced with immunoSEQ multiplex PCR; TCRdb's copy has only in-frame clones and lacks some. The sample records 180,000 or so clones, 86% being singletons. The sequenced sample was peripheral blood. Source of these receptors: a man in his late teens or twenties with acute or convalescent COVID-19. Both conserved end residues are part of each CDR3. D genes are given only for firm matches. Not all rows give a size; the values are once, few, many and, for expanded clones, a class.

J | size | V | D | DNA | CDR3
TRBJ2-1 | . | TRBV5-1 | TRBD2 | TGCGCCAGCAGTTTAGCGGGGGGTAACAATGAGCAGTTCTTC | CASSLAGGNNEQFF
TRBJ1-2 | . | TRBV29-1 | TRBD1 | TGCAGCGTTGTAGGGACAGCCTATGGCTACACCTTC | CSVVGTAYGYTF
TRBJ1-6 | few | TRBV9 | TRBD1 | TGTGCCAGCAGCGTCTCGACAGGGGGCAACGGCTCACCCCTCCACTTT | CASSVSTGGNGSPLHF
TRBJ2-5 | . | TRBV11-2 | TRBD2 | TGTGCCAGCAGCTTACTAGCGGGGTGGAGAGAGACCCAGTACTTC | CASSLLAGWRETQYF
TRBJ1-4 | . | TRBV12-3/TRBV12-4 | . | TGTGCCAGCAGTTACGGCAGGGTTGAAAAACTGTTTTTT | CASSYGRVEKLFF
TRBJ2-1 | . | TRBV7-3 | TRBD2 | TGTGCCAGCAGCTCGGGACTAGCGGGGGGGCAGGAGCAGTTCTTC | CASSSGLAGGQEQFF
TRBJ2-2 | . | TRBV3-1/TRBV3-2 | . | TGTGCCAGCAGCCTAAGGAGTACCGGGGAGCTGTTTTTT | CASSLRSTGELFF
TRBJ2-5 | . | TRBV7-3 | TRBD1 | TGTGCCAGCAGCTCTCAGGGGGCCCAAGAGACCCAGTACTTC | CASSSQGAQETQYF
TRBJ2-1 | . | TRBV30 | . | TGTGCCTGGTCTCATCGGGGATCCTCCTACAATGAGCAGTTCTTC | CAWSHRGSSYNEQFF
TRBJ1-2 | . | TRBV7-9 | TRBD1 | TGTGCCAGCAGCTCGCAGGGGGGCCGTAACTATGGCTACACCTTC | CASSSQGGRNYGYTF
TRBJ1-2 | . | TRBV30 | . | TGTGCCTGGAGAGAGGTTGGCCAGTTTAACTATGGCTACACCTTC | CAWREVGQFNYGYTF
TRBJ1-2 | few | TRBV10-3 | TRBD1 | TGTGCCATCAGACCCCCAGGGGGCGGAGAAGGCTACACCTTC | CAIRPPGGGEGYTF
TRBJ2-3 | . | TRBV3-1/TRBV3-2 | TRBD1 | TGTGCCAGCATGTCGACAGGGGCGGCATCGGGAACGCAGTATTTT | CASMSTGAASGTQYF
TRBJ2-2 | once | TRBV9 | TRBD2 | TGTGCCAGCAGCACACGCCCTCAAGCGGGGGGGCCCGGGGAGCTGTTTTTT | CASSTRPQAGGPGELFF
TRBJ1-2 | . | TRBV3-1/TRBV3-2 | . | TGTGCCAGCAGCCAAGACTTCGACAGCGGCTACACCTTC | CASSQDFDSGYTF
TRBJ1-1 | once | TRBV11-2 | . | TGTGCCAGCAGCTTAGTCAGACAGCTCGAAGCTTTCTTT | CASSLVRQLEAFF
TRBJ1-2 | once | TRBV14 | . | TGTGCCAGCAGCCATCGGGGCTTC | CASSHRGF
TRBJ2-3 | . | TRBV11-3 | . | TGTGCCAGCAGGGCGAGGCAGCTCACAGATACGCAGTATTTT | CASRARQLTDTQYF
TRBJ2-5 | . | TRBV11-2 | . | TGTGCCAGCAGCTCGGGACTTTCGGAGACCCAGTACTTC | CASSSGLSETQYF
TRBJ1-6 | . | TRBV7-2 | TRBD1 | TGTGCCAGCAGCGGAGGCCCGGGACAGACTAATTCACCCCTCCACTTT | CASSGGPGQTNSPLHF
TRBJ2-3 | . | TRBV6-5 | TRBD1 | TGTGCCAGCAGTACCGCCGGGACAGGCCCAGATACGCAGTATTTT | CASSTAGTGPDTQYF
TRBJ2-5 | once | TRBV3-1/TRBV3-2 | . | TGTGCCAGCAGCGAACCCCCTGGACAGTCCCAAGAGACCCAGTACTTC | CASSEPPGQSQETQYF
TRBJ1-2 | once | TRBV5-5 | TRBD1 | TGTGCCAGCAGCTGGGACAGGGGAAACTATGGCTACACCTTC | CASSWDRGNYGYTF
TRBJ1-2 | . | TRBV2 | . | TGTGCCAGCAGTGACCTTTCAGGGGTCCATGGCTACACCTTC | CASSDLSGVHGYTF
TRBJ2-7 | . | TRBV2 | TRBD1 | TGTGCCAGCAGGGCTGACAGGGGCGAGCAGTACTTC | CASRADRGEQYF
TRBJ1-2 | . | TRBV14 | . | TGTGCCAGCAGCCCGGGTTCGTTAGGCTATGGCTACACCTTC | CASSPGSLGYGYTF
TRBJ1-6 | . | TRBV5-1 | . | TGCGCCAGCAGCTTGGACAGACGCTCCTATAATTCACCCCTCCACTTT | CASSLDRRSYNSPLHF
TRBJ2-7 | . | TRBV24-1 | . | TGTGCCACCAGTGACCCACGGGACTCCTACGAGCAGTACTTC | CATSDPRDSYEQYF
TRBJ2-3 | . | TRBV6-4 | . | TGTGCCAGCAGTCGCGGGAGCACAGATACGCAGTATTTT | CASSRGSTDTQYF
TRBJ1-1 | . | TRBV11-3 | . | TGTGCCAGCAGCTCGTCTACTGCAAACACTGAAGCTTTCTTT | CASSSSTANTEAFF
TRBJ2-6 | . | TRBV27 | TRBD1 | TGTGCCAGCAGTACGTGGACAGGCCGCTCTGGGGCCAACGTCCTGACTTTC | CASSTWTGRSGANVLTF
TRBJ1-5 | . | TRBV2 | . | TGTGCCAGCAGTGCCTCAGGTGCTGATAGCAATCAGCCCCAGCATTTT | CASSASGADSNQPQHF
TRBJ1-1 | . | TRBV12-5 | . | TGTGCTAGTGGTTTATCGACAGGGAACACTGAAGCTTTCTTT | CASGLSTGNTEAFF
TRBJ2-7 | . | TRBV5-1 | . | TGCGCCAGCACACCGAACAGGGACCTCGACTACGAGCAGTACTTC | CASTPNRDLDYEQYF
TRBJ1-2 | . | TRBV4-1 | . | TGCGCCAGCAGCCAAGGCCCCTCGGCTAACTATGGCTACACCTTC | CASSQGPSANYGYTF
TRBJ2-1 | . | TRBV6-5 | . | TGTGCCAGCAGTTCCGGGGGAAACGCCAATGAGCAGTTCTTC | CASSSGGNANEQFF
TRBJ1-5 | . | TRBV28 | . | TGTGCCAGCACCCCAGGGCCACTTGGAAATCAGCCCCAGCATTTT | CASTPGPLGNQPQHF
TRBJ1-5 | . | TRBV30 | TRBD1 | TGTGCCTGGTCTCAAACGACAGGGGGAAGCCAGCCCCAGCATTTT | CAWSQTTGGSQPQHF
TRBJ1-3 | . | TRBV19 | . | TGTGCAAGTGAAGTAACCTTTGACAGGGGAAACACCATATATTTT | CASEVTFDRGNTIYF
TRBJ1-4 | . | TRBV6-1 | TRBD1 | TGTGCCAGCAGTGAAGGCCAGGGGGTAAATGAAAAACTGTTTTTT | CASSEGQGVNEKLFF
TRBJ2-4 | . | TRBV19 | . | TGTGCCAGTAGATCGACAAACGACAAAAACATTCAGTACTTC | CASRSTNDKNIQYF
TRBJ2-2 | . | TRBV28 | . | TGTGCCAGCAGTCCTGGAGAGTGGGACACCGGGGAGCTGTTTTTT | CASSPGEWDTGELFF
TRBJ1-1 | . | TRBV6-5 | . | TGTGCCAGCAGGGGGCTCGAGAACACTGAAGCTTTCTTT | CASRGLENTEAFF
TRBJ2-2 | . | TRBV19 | . | TGTGCCAGTAGTACGGGGGCCGGGGAGCTGTTTTTT | CASSTGAGELFF
TRBJ1-5 | . | TRBV5-6 | TRBD1 | TGTGCCAGCAGCCCCCGGACAGGGGCTAATCAGCCCCAGCATTTT | CASSPRTGANQPQHF
TRBJ2-3 | . | TRBV14 | TRBD2 | TGTGCCAGCAGCCAGGACCGGGGGGGCCCAGATACGCAGTATTTT | CASSQDRGGPDTQYF
TRBJ2-3 | . | TRBV6-1 | TRBD2 | TGTGCCAGCAGTGAACTAGCGGGGGGGACTCGCACAGATACGCAGTATTTT | CASSELAGGTRTDTQYF
TRBJ1-3 | few | TRBV30 | . | TGTGCCTGGAGTAGCGACCCACCAAGAAACACCATATATTTT | CAWSSDPPRNTIYF